This TCR beta chain was identified during a study of T cells after yellow fever vaccination. TCRdb re-derived calls from the 5' RACE reads in MiXCR, one entry per CDR3 protein. The data hold some 150,000 distinct CDR3 sequences, with just over 6.5% observed a single time. This clonotype was seen ten or more times. Germline CDR1 is MGHRA and CDR2 is YSYEKL. This CDR3 comprises 14 residues. Trimming removed 0 bases at V and 2 bases at J, with 8 bases between. The genes are TRBV4-1 and TRBJ2-7; D uncertain. The clonotype comes from a man younger than 40 who received the YFV17D yellow fever vaccine. The starting material was CD4+ T cells sorted from PBMCs, obtained 10 days after the yellow fever booster vaccination. CDR3 sequence: CASSQDSFTYEQYF. CDR3 in DNA: TGCGCCAGCAGCCAAGACTCCTTTACCTACGAGCAGTACTTC.